These 21 T cell receptor beta chains share one sample of origin, sequenced in a study of cytomegalovirus exposure and HLA in healthy donors. 60 Vbeta and 13 Jbeta primers were used in PCR. Some clones are missing from TCRdb's copy, which holds only in-frame ones; the method was immunoSEQ multiplex PCR. The table lists more than 90,000 clones, about 80% of them singletons. Sequences were obtained from PBMCs. Receptors originate from a man aged 35-49 years in good health and CMV-seronegative.

Written as DNA, the CDR3 is TGTGCCAGCAATCCCAGGGTGTTGAACACTGAAGCTTTCTTT. It is translated as CASNPRVLNTEAFF. This chain connects TRBV7-9 to TRBJ1-1; a possible D gene is TRBD1 (5 bases). Germline V gene data show CDR1 as SEHNR and CDR2 as FQNEAQ (reference sequence). CDR3 length: 14 residues. Trimming took 7 bases from V and 0 from J, leaving 12 bases between them.

There are a few counts of this clone. The rearrangement joins TRBV6-5 to TRBJ2-7; a weak D match, TRBD1 (5 bases). CDR1 MNHEY and CDR2 SVGAGI come from the germline V gene. The germline V and J ends were trimmed by 2 bases and 3 bases, with 14 bases remaining between them. The CDR3 has 15 amino acids. The CDR3 region has the DNA TGTGCCAGCAGTTACGGTGACAGTTCAATCTACGAGCAGTACTTC. Its translation: CASSYGDSSIYEQYF.

The sample holds one count of this clone. This rearrangement joins TRBV5-1 to TRBJ1-1; D call uncertain. V was clipped by 5 bases and J by 1 base, with 6 bases between them. The CDR3 extends over 12 amino acids. The germline V gene has CDR1 SGHRS and CDR2 YFSETQ. This CDR3 is CASSDTNTEAFF. The CDR3 DNA sequence: TGCGCCAGCAGTGACACGAACACTGAAGCTTTCTTT.

V and J are TRBV11-2 and TRBJ1-5, with 10 bases identical to TRBD1. Germline values: CDR1 SGHAT, CDR2 FQNNGV. The CDR3 runs 18 residues. V dropped 0 bases and J dropped 4; count of bases not matched to a gene: 9. The DNA of the CDR3 is TGTGCCAGCAGCTTAGATCTGGGGGTGGGACAGGGGAATCAGCCCCAGCATTTT. Protein sequence: CASSLDLGVGQGNQPQHF.

This clone occurred a few times. The chain uses TRBV2 and TRBJ2-1, with 10 bases matching TRBD2. CDR1 is SNHLY, CDR2 FYNNEI, per germline. V was pared by 4 bases and J by 10 bases, with 7 bases of the junction left unmatched. This CDR3 is built from 14 residues. The CDR3 here is CASSGTSGNREQFF. Written as DNA, the CDR3 is TGTGCCAGCAGTGGGACTAGCGGAAATCGGGAGCAGTTCTTC.

V usage is TRBV30 and J usage is TRBJ2-7, with TRBD1 matching 10 bases. V lost 4 bases, J lost 6 bases, and 12 bases stayed unmatched. Looked up from germline, CDR1 is GTSNPN and CDR2 is SVGIG (reference sequence). The CDR3 runs 15 residues. The CDR3 DNA follows: TGTGCCTGGACCCAGACCGGGACAGGGGCTACCGAGCAGTACTTC. Protein sequence: CAWTQTGTGATEQYF.

This clone showed up just a few times. The chain couples TRBV28 to TRBJ1-1; D is perhaps TRBD1 (6 bases). This CDR3 contains 13 residues. The V and J ends lost 6 bases and 6 bases respectively, with 14 bases between them. The germline gives CDR1 MDHEN, CDR2 SYDVKM. CDR3 DNA: TGTGCCAGCAGGATACAGGGAAGGCCTGAAGCTTTCTTT. Encoded protein: CASRIQGRPEAFF.

This chain joins TRBV7-2 and TRBJ2-3, with 14 bases that match TRBD2. Germline V gives CDR1 SGHTA, CDR2 FQGNSA. This CDR3 comprises 18 residues. With 2 bases clipped from V and 3 bases from J, the junction kept 7 bases outside the gene matches. CDR3 protein: CASSLSRTSGGLTDTQYF. The CDR3 nucleotides read TGTGCCAGCAGCTTATCCAGGACTAGCGGGGGGCTGACAGATACGCAGTATTTT.

This chain links TRBV28 with TRBJ1-2; 7 bases are shared with TRBD1. V lost 9 bases and J lost 4; bases outside the gene matches: 14. This CDR3 is 15 amino acids long. Germline CDR1 is MDHEN and CDR2 is SYDVKM. The CDR3 coding sequence is TGTGCCAGTAGAAACCGACAGGGCCGGGGCTATGGCTACACCTTC. It codes for CASRNRQGRGYGYTF.

The rearrangement links TRBV7-8 to TRBJ1-1, with D unclear. Trimming shortened V by 0 bases and J by 4 bases, and 21 bases separated the two germline ends. Germline-derived CDR1 and CDR2 are SGHVS and FQNEAQ. The CDR3 extends over 18 amino acids. The CDR3 here is CASSLAIVRRGAVTEAFF. CDR3 in DNA: TGTGCCAGCAGCTTAGCTATAGTCAGGCGGGGAGCGGTCACTGAAGCTTTCTTT.

J is TRBJ1-1 and V is TRBV27; perhaps TRBD1 as D (5 bases). Germline CDR1 reads MNHEY; CDR2 reads SMNVEV (reference sequence). The CDR3 totals 17 residues. The ends were cut back, 1 base at V and 8 bases at J, with 23 bases in the middle. The DNA of the CDR3 is TGTGCCAGCAGTTTATTAAAACTCAGGGCGGGGGTGAGGGAAGCTTTCTTT. Residues: CASSLLKLRAGVREAFF.

The gene calls are TRBV11-2 and TRBJ2-1, with 8 bases aligning to TRBD2. CDR1 and CDR2 (germline): SGHAT, FQNNGV. With 2 bases clipped from V and 7 bases from J, the junction kept 13 bases outside the gene matches. The CDR3 is made up of 17 amino acids. CDR3 in DNA: TGTGCCAGCAGCTTACGGAACGGGGGGGGCCCGAGGAATGAGCAGTTCTTC. It is translated as CASSLRNGGGPRNEQFF.

J is TRBJ2-1 and V is TRBV27; 11 nucleotides match TRBD2. The CDR3 is 16 amino acids. The germline V gene encodes CDR1 MNHEY and CDR2 SMNVEV (reference sequence). Trimming at V came to 5 bases and at J to 9 bases, leaving 12 bases not matched to a gene. DNA for the CDR3: TGTGCCAGCAGTACGTTAGCGGGGGGGCTTGGGTTTGAGCAGTTCTTC. Translating gives CASSTLAGGLGFEQFF.

Concerning this clone itself: At one end the junction does not follow the germline gene, possibly because of a read error. This chain links TRBV7-9 with TRBJ1-2; D might be TRBD1 (6 bases). CDR1 is SEHNR and CDR2 is FQNEAQ in the germline V gene (reference sequence). The CDR3 covers 16 residues. CDR3 nucleotides: TGTTCCAGCAGCTTACCCCCGGCAGGGGTGGGCTATGGCTACACCTTC. Translated, it gives CSSSLPPAGVGYGYTF.

The chain uses TRBV5-6 and TRBJ1-1, with 11 bases matching TRBD1. The germline V gene encodes CDR1 SGHDT and CDR2 YYEEEE. The CDR3 contains 18 residues. After removal of 3 bases from V and 2 bases from J, the junction contained 12 bases not matched to a gene. CDR3 sequence reads: CASSSLPGQGVVNTEAFF. Here the CDR3 DNA reads TGTGCCAGCAGCTCGTTACCGGGACAGGGGGTTGTCAACACTGAAGCTTTCTTT. Using reference TRBV5-6 and TRBJ1-1 for the parts outside the CDR3, the full variable domain is DAGVTQSPTHLIKTRGQQVTLRCSPKSGHDTVSWYQQALGQGPQFIFQYYEEEERQRGNFPDRFSGHQFPNYSSELNVNALLLGDSALYLCASSSLPGQGVVNTEAFFGQGTRLTVV.

The CDR3 bases are TGTGCCAGCAGCCCAGGGTGGACTAGCGGGGGCCGCACAGATACGCAGTATTTT. Protein: CASSPGWTSGGRTDTQYF. The chain recombines TRBV7-2 with TRBJ2-3; 13 nucleotides match TRBD2. The length of the CDR3 is 18 residues. The ends lost 5 bases at V and 1 base at J; junction bases unmatched: 9. Per germline, CDR1 SGHTA and CDR2 FQGNSA.

The chain carries TRBV5-1 and TRBJ1-4; the D gene is possibly TRBD1 (5 bases). This CDR3 contains 14 residues. Trimming took 1 base from V and 6 from J, leaving 10 bases between them. CDR1 and CDR2 (germline): SGHRS, YFSETQ. CDR3 in DNA: TGCGCCAGCAGCTTGAGGGGAAGGGATGAAAAACTGTTTTTT. This codes for CASSLRGRDEKLFF. Looking up the rest from reference TRBV5-1 and TRBJ1-4 gives the full variable domain: KAGVTQTPRYLIKTRGQQVTLSCSPISGHRSVSWYQQTPGQGLQFLFEYFSETQRNKGNFPGRFSGRQFSNSRSEMNVSTLELGDSALYLCASSLRGRDEKLFFGSGTQLSVL.

The chain carries TRBV7-2 and TRBJ2-3; D gene unclear. Germline assignment: CDR1 SGHTA and CDR2 FQGNSA. V lost 2 bases and J lost 0, with 3 bases in between. CDR3 length: 13 residues. The CDR3 spells CASSLPSTDTQYF. The DNA of the CDR3 is TGTGCCAGCAGCTTACCTAGCACAGATACGCAGTATTTT.

The genes are TRBV7-2 and TRBJ2-5, with 7 bases aligning to TRBD2. CDR3 length: 15 residues. V shed 0 bases and J 5 bases; nucleotides not matched to a gene: 6. CDR1 is SGHTA, CDR2 FQGNSA, per germline. CDR3 bases: TGTGCCAGCAGCTTAGCCGGGAGGCCTGGGGAGACCCAGTACTTC. Its protein product is CASSLAGRPGETQYF.

This chain uses TRBV19 with TRBJ2-2; no firm D call. Germline assignment: CDR1 LNHDA and CDR2 SQIVND (reference sequence). The ends were cut back, 5 bases at V and 3 bases at J, with 13 bases in the middle. The CDR3 has 15 residues. As DNA, the CDR3 is TGTGCCAGTAGTCCTTGGGCCTCCGACACCGGGGAGCTGTTTTTT. Translating it yields CASSPWASDTGELFF.

The chain is built from TRBV6-1 and TRBJ2-2; a weak D match, TRBD1 (6 bases). CDR1 is MNHNS, CDR2 SASEGT, per germline. Trimming left V 6 bases short and J 6 bases short, with 14 bases between. CDR3 length: 14 amino acids. CDR3 bases: TGTGCCAGCAGGGCCTTCAGGGGTTCCGGGGAGCTGTTTTTT. Translating it yields CASRAFRGSGELFF.